This record looks at one TCR beta chain sequence and its context. Authors' analysis steps: Reference gene primer amplification gave estimated nucleated cell counts. Using immunoSEQ multiplex PCR, the repertoire was profiled, and TCRdb retains in-frame clones only, with some absent. D and trimming were read from the DNA, whereas the V and J calls and clone size are those reported in that table. The sample lists 80,000 to 130,000 clones, approximately 86% occurring once. The germline CDR1 and CDR2 sequences are MNHEY and SMNVEV (reference sequence). The CDR3 covers 19 residues. The J segment lost 6 bases and the V segment lost 2 bases, leaving 19 bases of the junction unmatched. The data belong to a study of blood T cell repertoires in COVID-19. As for the study in general: Acute and convalescent COVID-19 specimens originated in the United States, Italy and Spain. T cells, B-cell-depleted T cells, or PBMCs supplied cDNA or gDNA.

The chain uses TRBV27 and TRBJ2-1; 7 nucleotides match TRBD1. The sample taken for sequencing was peripheral blood. The TCR originated in a woman aged 55-69 years with acute or convalescent COVID-19. The CDR3 is CASSLNPTRGQGRPNEQFF. DNA of the CDR3: TGTGCCAGCAGTTTAAACCCCACGAGGGGGCAGGGACGACCCAATGAGCAGTTCTTC.